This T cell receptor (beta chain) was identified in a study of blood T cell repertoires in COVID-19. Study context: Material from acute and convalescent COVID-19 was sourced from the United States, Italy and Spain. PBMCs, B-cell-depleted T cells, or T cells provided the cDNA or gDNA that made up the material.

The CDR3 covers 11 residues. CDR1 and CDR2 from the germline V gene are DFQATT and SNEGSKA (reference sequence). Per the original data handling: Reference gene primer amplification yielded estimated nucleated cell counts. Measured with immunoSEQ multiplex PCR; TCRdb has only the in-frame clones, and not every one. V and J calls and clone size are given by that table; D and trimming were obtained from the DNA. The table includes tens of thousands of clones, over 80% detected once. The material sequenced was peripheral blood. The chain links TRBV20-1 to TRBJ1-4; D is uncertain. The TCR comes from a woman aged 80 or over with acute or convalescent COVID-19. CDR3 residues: CSTKRSEKLFF. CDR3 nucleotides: TGCAGCACTAAGAGGTCTGAAAAACTGTTTTTT.